The next 13 T cell receptor beta chains were all read from a single sample in a study of shared clonotypes between healthy human individuals. Produced via immunoSEQ multiplex PCR; TCRdb's table is partial and in-frame only. The sample lists some 1,100,000 clones, about 80% seen once, with roughly 0.56% in the top ten. Material: memory CD4+ T cells from PBMCs. Regarding subset: CD45RA-negative fraction. The receptor source for this set is a man younger than 30 in good health. Some clones in this sample may be carry-over from other donors' samples.

This clone was observed once. The chain combines TRBV10-3 with TRBJ1-2, with D maybe TRBD1 (5 bases). Between the trimmed V and J ends, which lost 7 bases and 4 bases, there was a span of 25 bases. CDR1 is ENHRY, CDR2 SYGVKD, per germline. The CDR3 consists of 17 residues. CDR3 sequence: CAITVRDSPDHGYGYTF. In DNA form, the CDR3 reads TGTGCCATCACCGTGCGGGACTCCCCGGATCACGGCTATGGCTACACCTTC.

The CDR3 coding sequence is TGTGCCACCAATGGGGAGGCGAACACCGGGGAGCTGTTTTTT. This gives the protein CATNGEANTGELFF. This chain links TRBV10-3 with TRBJ2-2; TRBD2 might be the D (6 bases). Trimming took 10 bases from V and 0 from J, leaving 12 bases between them. From germline, CDR1 is ENHRY and CDR2 SYGVKD. This CDR3 has 14 residues.

The V and J genes are TRBV20-1 and TRBJ2-5, with TRBD1 as a possible D gene (6 bases). The CDR3 totals 11 residues. The ends were cut back, 2 bases at V and 13 bases at J, with 14 bases in the middle. In germline, CDR1 is DFQATT, CDR2 SNEGSKA (reference sequence). This CDR3 is CSARPGTLSYF. The CDR3 DNA sequence: TGCAGTGCTAGACCCGGGACATTGTCGTACTTC.

This clone was counted a few times. The chain combines TRBV30 with TRBJ1-1, with 7 bases aligning to TRBD1. This CDR3 contains 13 residues. J was trimmed by 2 bases and V by 8 bases; bases with no gene match: 8. CDR1 is GTSNPN and CDR2 is SVGIG in the germline V gene (reference sequence). The CDR3: CAIDRASNTEAFF. In DNA form, the CDR3 reads TGTGCCATTGACAGGGCGAGTAACACTGAAGCTTTCTTT.

V usage is TRBV29-1 and J usage is TRBJ2-7, with 10 bases aligning to TRBD1. With 6 bases clipped from V and 2 bases from J, the junction kept 4 bases outside the gene matches. This CDR3 has 13 residues. Per germline, CDR1 SQVTM and CDR2 ANQGSEA. CDR3 loop: CSVRDRGAYEQYF. CDR3 DNA sequence: TGCAGCGTACGGGACAGGGGAGCCTACGAGCAGTACTTC.

The genes are TRBV19 and TRBJ1-1, with 10 bases lining up with TRBD1. The germline V gene has CDR1 LNHDA and CDR2 SQIVND (reference sequence). The trim removed 4 bases at V and 5 bases at J, leaving 13 bases unmatched. This CDR3 is built from 17 residues. The CDR3 DNA is TGTGCCAGTAGTACCCCGGGCCAGGGACAGGGGAGTACTGAAGCTTTCTTT. Protein: CASSTPGQGQGSTEAFF.

Remarks on this clone: The germline gene is not matched at one end of the junction; a read error may be the cause. The CDR3 bases are TGTGCCAGCAGCCAAGAGGCGAGCTCCTACAATGAGCAGTTCTTC. Translated: CASSQEASSYNEQFF. V is TRBV4-1 and J is TRBJ2-1; D remains ambiguous. The length of the CDR3 is 15 residues. CDR1 is MGHRA, CDR2 YSYEKL, per germline.

In regard to this clone: This could be a read error, since a much larger clone is one nucleotide away. The chain couples TRBV30 to TRBJ1-2, with TRBD1 identical over 8 bases. From germline, CDR1 is GTSNPN and CDR2 SVGIG (reference sequence). The CDR3 is made up of 13 amino acids. The CDR3, as DNA: TGTGCCTGGAGTGCGGACAGGGTAAAAGGCTGCACCTTC. It encodes CAWSADRVKGCTF.

This clone was detected once. CDR3 in DNA: TGTGCCAGCTCCGGGGCCAGGGAAGGAAACACCATATATTTT. Encoded protein: CASSGAREGNTIYF. The V and J genes are TRBV7-2 and TRBJ1-3; tentatively, D is TRBD1 (5 bases). Germline V lookup: CDR1 SGHTA, CDR2 FQGNSA. Between the trimmed V and J ends, which lost 8 bases and 4 bases, there was a span of 15 bases. The CDR3 contains 14 residues.

CDR3 sequence (DNA): TGTGCCACCGGGGCCGATAGCAATCAGCCCCAGCATTTT. Translated, it gives CATGADSNQPQHF. V gene TRBV15 combines with J gene TRBJ1-5; TRBD1 is a possible D gene (5 bases). V was clipped by 8 bases and J by 0 bases, with 8 bases between them. The germline V gene encodes CDR1 LNHNV and CDR2 YYDKDF (reference sequence). CDR3 length: 13 residues.

The rearrangement uses TRBV4-2 and TRBJ2-5; tentative D call: TRBD2 (7 bases). This CDR3 region has 14 residues. The V and J ends lost 1 base and 4 bases respectively, with 10 bases between them. Germline V CDR1 and CDR2: LGHNA, YNFKEQ. The CDR3 loop reads CASSQGRGGETQYF. CDR3 DNA sequence: TGTGCCAGCAGCCAAGGAAGGGGGGGAGAGACCCAGTACTTC.

To note about this clone: Since a much larger clone is just one base distant, this may be a read error. Within the sample, other DNA sequences also encode this same CDR3. V gene TRBV7-2 combines with J gene TRBJ1-2; D remains ambiguous. Germline V gene sequence: CDR1 SGHTA, CDR2 FQGNSA. The germline V and J ends were trimmed by 1 base and 4 bases, with 7 bases remaining between them. The CDR3 contains 13 residues. The CDR3 DNA reads as TGTGCCAGCAGCTTAGGGCAGTCCTATGGCTACACCTTC. Translated: CASSLGQSYGYTF.

This clone came up a few times. The chain couples TRBV30 to TRBJ1-4; D uncertain. Germline values: CDR1 GTSNPN, CDR2 SVGIG (reference sequence). V was clipped by 3 bases and J by 8 bases, with 4 bases between them. CDR3 length: 10 residues. CDR3 nucleotide sequence: TGTGCCTGGAGGGACGAAAAACTGTTTTTT. This encodes CAWRDEKLFF.